This T cell receptor beta chain came from a study of cytomegalovirus exposure and HLA in healthy donors. Findings of the study overall: Later analysis placed DRB1 highest and HLA-C lowest in TCR association rates, which differed by HLA locus. Most TCR sequences were seen very rarely across donors, but some public TCRs occurred in many.

Germline CDR1 reads MNHNY; CDR2 reads SVGAGI (reference sequence). V lost 6 bases to trimming and J lost 15 bases; unmatched junction nucleotides: 11. This CDR3 region has 12 residues. PCR involved 60 Vbeta and 13 Jbeta primers. As processed by the authors: The count from a later analysis was 79 million or so unique TCR beta chains, about 9.9 million of them shared. Using immunoSEQ multiplex PCR, the repertoire was profiled, and TCRdb retains in-frame clones only, with some absent. The V and J calls and clone size are taken from that table; D and trimming were inferred from the DNA. Found here are about 170,000 clones, approximately 80% of them singletons; the top ten hold under 5%. Regarding donors, all were healthy bone marrow donors. In this sample, this clone turned up a few times. Its antigen is not identified.

This receptor was taken from a man between 18 and 35 years old in good health and CMV-seronegative. The gene calls are TRBV6-6 and TRBJ2-4; 7 bases agree with TRBD1. The sequenced material came from PBMCs. CDR3 in DNA: TGTGCCAGCAGCTCGGGACAGTCGCCATCGTACTTC. Protein: CASSSGQSPSYF.